This section outlines one T cell receptor (beta chain) sequence together with its context. This clonotype has at least ten counts. What antigen it recognizes has not been identified. No qualities accompany the bases; no much larger clone lies one base away. The reads were generated on an Illumina HiSeq 2500. Quantitative 5'-RACE with molecular barcodes was the method used to prepare the TCR beta libraries. In the source study's methods: Disease-linked TCR variants were identified with a new computational method built on a probabilistic model of VDJ rearrangement. The public sequencing data were trimmed at Q25 with fastp and processed into clonotypes with MiXCR by TCRdb, which kept only in-frame beta chains. Here each entry gathers all rows of one CDR3 protein and keeps the most common genes and DNA. TCRdb's processing, not the authors' own work, is the source of the V and J calls. Present in this sample are tens of thousands of distinct CDR3 sequences, less than 8.5% of which were seen just once. Approximately 8.5% of the sample is in the top ten clones.

CDR1 and CDR2 are drawn from the germline V gene (reference sequence): DFQATT, SNEGSKA. V ends up 8 bases short and J 2 bases short, with an unmatched junction base count of 5. The CDR3 measures 12 amino acids from cysteine to phenylalanine. Of the read, only the CDR3 DNA is kept; its 36 bases are in frame from base 1. The source of the sample is a study of CD8 T cells in ankylosing spondylitis (dated by TCRdb to about 2017). Notes on the research overall: The study profiled T cell receptor beta repertoires in healthy donors and ankylosing spondylitis patients to find disease-linked TCR variants. Peripheral blood was sampled, and synovial fluid was also collected from ankylosing spondylitis patients. In total, the full study cohort was made up of 110 or so healthy donors and more than 20 ankylosing spondylitis patients. The study at large found these results: A CD8+ phenotype was shown by the disease-linked clones, which were found at relatively low frequencies in peripheral blood. The disease-linked clones were reported to be significantly enriched in matched synovial fluid samples from ankylosing spondylitis patients. Some motif variants were previously reported in synovial fluid and blood of reactive arthritis patients, suggesting common disease-initiation mechanisms. A TCR beta motif made up of several highly homologous amino acid variants appeared to be characteristic of blood from ankylosing spondylitis patients.

Specimen: blood, either unsorted or a sorted T cell fraction (not recorded which). This clonotype originated in a female donor with ankylosing spondylitis or in good health (not recorded which). This chain joins TRBV20-1 to TRBJ1-1, and TRBD1 matches 7 of the central bases. The base sequence is TGCAGTTTAAACAGGGGAAACACTGAAGCTTTCTTT. Its product reads: CSLNRGNTEAFF.